This T cell receptor beta chain was captured in a study of T cell repertoires in cytomegalovirus infection. Overall study: Carrying CMV and the relevant HLA type showed in public TCR beta signatures.

This clonotype appeared a few times. Its antigen is still unknown. CDR1 is PRHDT and CDR2 is FYEKMQ in the germline V gene (reference sequence). This CDR3 is 15 amino acids long. J lost 2 bases, V lost 4 bases, and 2 bases had no gene match. TCRdb re-called the reads through MiXCR, storing one row per CDR3 protein. The table shows 150,000 or so distinct CDR3 sequences, with roughly a sixth occurring only once. Study observations and caveats: Clonotypes of TCR beta that were HLA-C-restricted and CMV-specific dominated the ex vivo response. Adding up the frequency of public TCR beta families identified people who carried CMV plus the relevant HLA.

Sequenced material: CD8+ T cells from PBMCs. The rearrangement links TRBV13 to TRBJ2-2, with TRBD1 matching over 9 bases. The receptor was isolated from a human donor in good health (CMV status not recorded). Some clones in this sample may be carry-over from other donors' samples. CDR3 sequence: CASSYTGGNTGELFF. The CDR3 region has the DNA TGTGCCAGCAGCTATACAGGGGGCAACACCGGGGAGCTGTTTTTT.